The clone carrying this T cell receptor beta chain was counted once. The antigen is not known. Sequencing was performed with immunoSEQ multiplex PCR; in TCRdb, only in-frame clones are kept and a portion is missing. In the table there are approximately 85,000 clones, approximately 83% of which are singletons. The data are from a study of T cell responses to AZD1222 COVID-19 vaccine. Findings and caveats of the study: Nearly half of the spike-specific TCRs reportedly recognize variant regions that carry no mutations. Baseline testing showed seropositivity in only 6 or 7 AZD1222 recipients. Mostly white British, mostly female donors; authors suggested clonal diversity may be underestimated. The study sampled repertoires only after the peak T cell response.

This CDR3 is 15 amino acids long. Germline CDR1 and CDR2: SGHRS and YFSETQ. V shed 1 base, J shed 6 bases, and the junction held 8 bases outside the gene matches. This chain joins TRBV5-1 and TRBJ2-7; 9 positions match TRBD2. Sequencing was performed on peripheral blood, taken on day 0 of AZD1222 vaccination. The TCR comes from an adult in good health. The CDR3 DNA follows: TGCGCCAGCAGCTTGACAGCGGGAGGATCTGGCGAGCAGTACTTC. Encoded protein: CASSLTAGGSGEQYF.